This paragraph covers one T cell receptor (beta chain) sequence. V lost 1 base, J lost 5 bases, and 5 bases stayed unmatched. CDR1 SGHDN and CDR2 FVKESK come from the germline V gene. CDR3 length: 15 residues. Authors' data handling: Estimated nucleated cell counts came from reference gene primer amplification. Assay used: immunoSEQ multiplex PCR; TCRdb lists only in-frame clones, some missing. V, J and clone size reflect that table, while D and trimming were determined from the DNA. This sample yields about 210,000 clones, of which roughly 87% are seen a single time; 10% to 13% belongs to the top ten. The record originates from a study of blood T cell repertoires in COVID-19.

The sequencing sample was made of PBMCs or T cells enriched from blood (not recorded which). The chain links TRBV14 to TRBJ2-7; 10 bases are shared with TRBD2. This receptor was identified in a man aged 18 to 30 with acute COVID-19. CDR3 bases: TGTGCCAGCAGCCAAGGTACTAGCGGGACTGACGAGCAGTACTTC. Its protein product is CASSQGTSGTDEQYF.